One sample yielded the 5 T cell receptor beta chains listed below, sequenced in a study of CD8+ T cells in alopecia areata. In each case, RNA was isolated and then reverse transcribed into cDNA as the sequencing template. Libraries were prepared by immunoSEQ multiplex PCR; TCRdb keeps only in-frame clonotypes and omits some of them. In the table there are roughly 200,000 clones, roughly 53% of which are singletons. Indicated treatment: oral pan-JAK inhibitor, 5-10 mg twice daily. Sequencing was performed on CD8+ T cells sorted from blood, taken at week 24, from a patient treated with tofacitinib. All receptors derive from a human donor with alopecia areata.

The V and J genes are TRBV7-9 and TRBJ1-2; a possible D gene is TRBD1 (5 bases). Trimming cost V 0 bases and J 7 bases, with 24 bases left between them. This CDR3 contains 18 residues. The germline gives CDR1 SEHNR, CDR2 FQNEAQ (reference sequence). CDR3 nucleotide sequence: TGTGCCAGCAGCTTAGCGACCGGGACCGATAGTATTCAGCGTGGCTACACCTTC. Amino acid sequence: CASSLATGTDSIQRGYTF.

The V and J genes are TRBV19 and TRBJ2-3; D might be TRBD1 (6 bases). V lost 1 base to trimming and J lost 3 bases, with 11 bases between them. Germline values: CDR1 LNHDA, CDR2 SQIVND (reference sequence). This CDR3 is 15 amino acids long. DNA for the CDR3: TGTGCCAGTAGTATAGTTGGGACACCAACAGATACGCAGTATTTT. This gives the protein CASSIVGTPTDTQYF. The full variable domain, rest sourced from reference TRBV19 and TRBJ2-3, is DGGITQSPKYLFRKEGQNVTLSCEQNLNHDAMYWYRQDPGQGLRLIYYSQIVNDFQKGDIAEGYSVSREKKESFPLTVTSAQKNPTAFYLCASSIVGTPTDTQYFGPGTRLTVL.

This clone occurred a few times. This sequence joins TRBV30 and TRBJ1-1, with D unresolved. The V and J ends lost 3 bases and 2 bases respectively, with 7 bases between them. CDR1 is GTSNPN and CDR2 is SVGIG in the germline V gene (reference sequence). The CDR3 is 12 amino acids. The CDR3 DNA reads as TGTGCCTGGAGACCCAGAAACACTGAAGCTTTCTTT. Translation gives CAWRPRNTEAFF.

The sample holds a few counts of this clone. The rearrangement links TRBV5-6 to TRBJ1-1; weak D call: TRBD1 (5 bases). CDR3 size: 11 residues. Trimming left V 6 bases short and J 6 bases short, with 9 bases between. Germline V gene lookup returns CDR1 SGHDT and CDR2 YYEEEE. The CDR3 bases are TGTGCCAGCACCTGGGGGTCTGAAGCTTTCTTT. Its translation: CASTWGSEAFF.

This clone was detected only a few times. This rearrangement joins TRBV29-1 to TRBJ2-5; no clear D. The CDR3 contains 13 residues. Germline CDR1 reads SQVTM; CDR2 reads ANQGSEA. Deletions cut 5 bases from V and 1 base from J, with 11 bases between. In nucleotides, the CDR3 is TGCAGCGTTCGTTCCCGGATCCAAGAGACCCAGTACTTC. The encoded protein is CSVRSRIQETQYF.